Each of the 21 T cell receptor beta chains below was sequenced from the same sample in a study of early T cells in non-severe SARS-CoV-2 infection. TCRdb called the 5' RACE reads again in MiXCR, with one record for every CDR3 protein. The table lists tens of thousands of distinct CDR3 sequences, roughly 14% of them singletons. Sequenced material: whole blood. The receptors derive from an adult who was a healthcare worker with PCR-confirmed SARS-CoV-2 infection or an uninfected control (not recorded which).

This clonotype was recorded many times. The rearrangement joins TRBV6-1 to TRBJ2-1; unclear D gene. This CDR3 has 16 amino acids. V lost 2 bases and J lost 0, with 11 bases in between. Germline V gene lookup returns CDR1 MNHNS and CDR2 SASEGT. The CDR3 loop reads CASSEFVGSSYNEQFF. The CDR3 DNA reads as TGTGCCAGCAGTGAATTTGTGGGTAGCTCCTACAATGAGCAGTTCTTC.

Note on this clonotype: This sequence may be a read error, since a much larger clone differs from it by one base. The conserved final phenylalanine or tryptophan is absent from the CDR3, which likely points to a read error. The chain uses TRBV19 and TRBJ2-4, with 7 positions matching TRBD2. Germline loops: CDR1 LNHDA, CDR2 SQIVND (reference sequence). This CDR3 has 13 residues. V shed 7 bases, J shed 5 bases, and the junction held 5 bases outside the gene matches. CDR3 in amino acids: CASTSSGENIQYI. The DNA for the CDR3 is TGTGCCAGTACGTCGAGCGGGGAAAACATTCAGTACATC.

This clonotype was seen only once. The chain carries TRBV28 and TRBJ1-1, with 8 positions matching TRBD1. Germline CDR1 and CDR2: MDHEN and SYDVKM. With 3 bases clipped from V and 3 bases from J, the junction kept 3 bases outside the gene matches. This CDR3 region has 14 residues. The CDR3 is CASSFTGGDTEAFF. The CDR3 DNA sequence: TGTGCCAGCAGTTTTACAGGGGGAGACACTGAAGCTTTCTTT.

This clonotype appeared a few times. CDR3 region: CATRDRAHEQYV. The CDR3 region has the DNA TGTGCCACCAGGGACAGGGCGCACGAGCAGTACGTC. J is TRBJ2-7 and V is TRBV24-1; 8 nucleotides line up with TRBD1. This CDR3 spans 12 amino acids. Trimming cost V 7 bases and J 5 bases; bases outside gene matches: 3. Germline loops: CDR1 KGHDR, CDR2 SFDVKD.

The rearrangement links TRBV18 to TRBJ2-3, with 10 bases identical to TRBD1. Germline V gene data show CDR1 as KGHSH and CDR2 as LQKENI. The CDR3 runs to 15 residues. J was trimmed by 3 bases and V by 2 bases; bases with no gene match: 2. The CDR3: CASSPSGQGTDTQYF. The CDR3 coding sequence is TGTGCCAGCTCACCATCGGGACAGGGGACAGATACGCAGTATTTT.

The V and J genes are TRBV7-9 and TRBJ1-4, with TRBD1 as a possible D gene (5 bases). Germline CDR1 and CDR2: SEHNR and FQNEAQ (reference sequence). The CDR3 sequence is 15 residues long. V lost 11 bases and J 0 bases, leaving 16 bases between the germline ends. CDR3 loop: CAFQQGYATNEKLFF. CDR3 nucleotide sequence: TGTGCCTTCCAGCAGGGATATGCAACTAATGAAAAACTGTTTTTT.

This clonotype was recorded a few times. This chain uses TRBV5-4 with TRBJ2-1; 8 bases are a match to TRBD2. V lost 1 base and J lost 5; bases outside the gene matches: 2. Germline V gene sequence: CDR1 SGHNT, CDR2 YYREEE (reference sequence). This CDR3 has 14 amino acids. The CDR3 loop is CASSLKRGNNEQFF. CDR3 nucleotide sequence: TGTGCCAGCAGCTTGAAGCGGGGGAACAATGAGCAGTTCTTC.

This rearrangement joins TRBV5-1 to TRBJ1-1; a weak D match, TRBD1 (5 bases). V was cut by 0 bases and J by 9 bases, with 15 bases left in between. Looked up from germline, CDR1 is SGHRS and CDR2 is YFSETQ. The CDR3 spans 14 residues. This chain's CDR3 is CASSLDGAEGQAFF. The CDR3 bases are TGCGCCAGCAGCTTGGACGGCGCAGAGGGACAAGCTTTCTTT.

The rearrangement uses TRBV29-1 and TRBJ1-1; D may be TRBD1 (5 bases). This CDR3 has 15 residues. V lost 2 bases and J 6 bases, leaving 19 bases between the germline ends. Germline V lookup: CDR1 SQVTM, CDR2 ANQGSEA. The CDR3 DNA follows: TGCAGCGTTGAAATCTTTAGGACGTGGGACTCTGAAGCTTTCTTT. It yields the protein CSVEIFRTWDSEAFF.

This chain connects TRBV19 to TRBJ2-5; 7 bases are a match to TRBD1. Trimming removed 5 bases from V and 1 base from J; junction bases left unmatched: 4. The CDR3 is 14 amino acids. Germline V gives CDR1 LNHDA, CDR2 SQIVND (reference sequence). In nucleotides, the CDR3 is TGTGCCAGTAGTCGCCGGGACAGCCAAGAGACCCAGTACTTC. As protein: CASSRRDSQETQYF.

The V and J genes are TRBV11-1 and TRBJ1-6; the match to TRBD1 covers 9 bases. Trimming removed 5 bases from V and 7 bases from J; junction bases left unmatched: 6. The germline CDR1 and CDR2 sequences are SGHAT and FQDESV (reference sequence). This CDR3 is 15 amino acids long. The CDR3 DNA is TGTGCCAGCAGCCGACAGGGGGAAGGGAATTCACCCCTCCACTTT. It codes for CASSRQGEGNSPLHF. Full variable domain (remainder filled in from reference TRBV11-1 and TRBJ1-6): EAEVAQSPRYKITEKSQAVAFWCDPISGHATLYWYRQILGQGPELLVQFQDESVVDDSQLPKDRFSAERLKGVDSTLKIQPAELGDSAMYLCASSRQGEGNSPLHFGNGTRLTVT.

V is TRBV6-6 and J is TRBJ2-2; D unresolved. This CDR3 is 12 amino acids long. Trimming took off 3 bases at V and 6 bases at J, with 5 bases between the two ends. Germline V gives CDR1 MNHNY, CDR2 SVGAGI (reference sequence). For the CDR3, the DNA is TGTGCCAGCAGTTATGTTTCCGGGGAGCTGTTTTTT. Amino acids: CASSYVSGELFF.

This clonotype was seen repeatedly, ten times or more. This chain joins TRBV6-1 and TRBJ1-1, with 11 bases matching TRBD1. The V and J ends lost 7 bases and 0 bases, in that order; junction bases with no gene match: 13. Germline V lookup: CDR1 MNHNS, CDR2 SASEGT. CDR3 length: 18 amino acids. Here the CDR3 reads CASNSDRTGGTMNTEAFF. The CDR3 DNA reads TGTGCCAGCAACTCGGACCGGACAGGGGGCACCATGAACACTGAAGCTTTCTTT.

V is TRBV12-3 or TRBV12-4 and J is TRBJ1-2; possible D gene TRBD1, 6 bases. V gave up 2 bases and J gave up 4 bases, with 8 bases separating them. CDR3 length: 13 residues. CDR3 coding DNA: TGTGCCAGCAGTTTACCAGGGGCCTATGGCTACACCTTC. Its protein product is CASSLPGAYGYTF.

The chain recombines TRBV11-2 with TRBJ2-3, with D possibly matching TRBD2 (6 bases). CDR3 length equals 15 residues. V was clipped by 0 bases and J by 4 bases, with 11 bases between them. The germline gives CDR1 SGHAT, CDR2 FQNNGV. CDR3 amino acids: CASSLDLGSADTQYF. For the CDR3, the DNA is TGTGCCAGCAGCTTAGATCTCGGGAGCGCAGATACGCAGTATTTT.

This chain links TRBV5-4 with TRBJ1-6, with D perhaps matching TRBD1 (5 bases). The V gene lost 4 bases and the J gene lost 7 bases, with 18 bases spanning the gap. The CDR3 totals 16 residues. Germline assignment: CDR1 SGHNT and CDR2 YYREEE (reference sequence). CDR3 in amino acids: CASSLRRGVKNSPLHF. In DNA form, the CDR3 reads TGTGCCAGCAGCCTTCGACGGGGGGTGAAAAATTCACCCCTCCACTTT.

This chain connects TRBV5-1 to TRBJ2-2; 10 bases map to TRBD1. In germline, CDR1 is SGHRS, CDR2 YFSETQ. The CDR3 is 15 residues long. V lost 4 bases and J lost 4; bases outside the gene matches: 4. The CDR3: CASSRRTGGTGELFF. The CDR3 DNA is TGCGCCAGCAGCAGACGGACAGGGGGCACCGGGGAGCTGTTTTTT.

J is TRBJ1-6 and V is TRBV20-1; unclear D gene. Germline values: CDR1 DFQATT, CDR2 SNEGSKA (reference sequence). CDR3 length: 15 residues. With 0 bases removed from V and 8 bases from J, the gap between germline ends came to 14 bases. The CDR3 protein is CSARDLGRQDSPLHF. CDR3 nucleotide sequence: TGCAGTGCTAGAGATCTCGGGAGACAAGATTCACCCCTCCACTTT.

The chain has TRBV9 and TRBJ2-3; a possible D gene is TRBD2 (5 bases). The length of the CDR3 is 15 residues. CDR1 SGDLS and CDR2 YYNGEE come from the germline V gene. The germline V and J ends were trimmed by 4 bases and 2 bases, with 14 bases remaining between them. CDR3 amino acids: CASSPGISLTDTQYF. In DNA form, the CDR3 reads TGTGCCAGCAGCCCCGGGATATCCCTCACAGATACGCAGTATTTT.

This chain uses TRBV5-1 with TRBJ2-1; 8 bases map to TRBD1. The V gene end was trimmed by 0 bases and the J gene end by 9 bases; junction bases not matched to a gene: 8. CDR1 SGHRS and CDR2 YFSETQ come from the germline V gene. The CDR3 runs to 15 residues. The CDR3 loop reads CASSLGPRTGIEQFF. CDR3 nucleotides: TGCGCCAGCAGCTTGGGCCCCCGGACAGGGATTGAGCAGTTCTTC.

A few counts support this clonotype. The rearrangement joins TRBV5-4 to TRBJ1-6; D ambiguous. The germline gives CDR1 SGHNT, CDR2 YYREEE (reference sequence). The CDR3 has 14 amino acids. V was pared by 3 bases and J by 3 bases, with 7 bases between. Written as DNA, the CDR3 is TGTGCCAGCAGCTCGGGAGACTATAATTCACCCCTCCACTTT. The encoded protein is CASSSGDYNSPLHF.